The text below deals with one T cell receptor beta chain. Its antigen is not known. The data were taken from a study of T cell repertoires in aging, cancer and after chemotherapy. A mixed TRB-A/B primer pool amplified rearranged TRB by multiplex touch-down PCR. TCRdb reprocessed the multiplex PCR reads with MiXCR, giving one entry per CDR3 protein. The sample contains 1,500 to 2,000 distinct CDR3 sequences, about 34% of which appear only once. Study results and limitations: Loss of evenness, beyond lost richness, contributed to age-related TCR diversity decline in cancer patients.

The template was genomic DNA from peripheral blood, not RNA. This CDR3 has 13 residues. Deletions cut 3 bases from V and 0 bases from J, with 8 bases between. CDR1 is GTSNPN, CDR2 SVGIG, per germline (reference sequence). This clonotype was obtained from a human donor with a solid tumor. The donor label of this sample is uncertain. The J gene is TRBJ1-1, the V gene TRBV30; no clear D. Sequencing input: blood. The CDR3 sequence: CAWSRRMNTEAFF. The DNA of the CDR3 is TGTGCCTGGAGCCGACGGATGAACACTGAAGCTTTCTTT.